This is a list of T cell receptor beta chains from one sample in a study of cytomegalovirus exposure and HLA in healthy donors. The repertoire was sequenced with immunoSEQ multiplex PCR; TCRdb's copy has only in-frame clones and lacks some. The data contain about 110,000 clones, over 70% of them singletons. Sequencing was performed on PBMCs. Receptors originate from a woman aged 40 to 50 in good health and CMV-seropositive. Both conserved end residues are part of each CDR3. D genes are given only for firm matches. The listing skips clone size in some rows; elsewhere it reads once, few, many or a size class.

TRBJ2-3	TRBV18	NA	NA	CASSSSVTGTDTQYF	TGTGCCAGCTCATCTTCCGTAACTGGTACAGATACGCAGTATTTT
TRBJ2-7	TRBV11-1	NA	TRBD1	CASRQGQGASFYEQYF	TGTGCCAGCAGACAGGGACAGGGGGCAAGCTTCTACGAGCAGTACTTC
TRBJ1-2	TRBV2	NA	NA	CASSGGTYYGYTF	TGTGCCAGCAGTGGTGGCACCTACTATGGCTACACCTTC
TRBJ1-2	TRBV15	NA	TRBD1	CATSRDRDRASTAGYTF	TGTGCCACCAGCAGAGATCGGGACAGGGCCTCGACTGCTGGCTACACCTTC
TRBJ2-7	TRBV18	NA	TRBD1	CASSPQGAGFSEQYF	TGTGCCAGCTCACCACAGGGGGCGGGTTTCAGCGAGCAGTACTTC
TRBJ2-5	TRBV11-2	NA	TRBD2	CASRGLEGVETQYF	TGTGCCAGCAGGGGACTAGAGGGCGTAGAGACCCAGTACTTC
TRBJ2-1	TRBV5-1	NA	TRBD1	CASSYGTGGTYNEQFF	TGCGCCAGCAGCTATGGGACAGGGGGCACCTACAATGAGCAGTTCTTC
TRBJ1-6	TRBV7-2	NA	TRBD1	CASSPGGQGLGSPLHF	TGTGCCAGCAGCCCAGGCGGACAGGGGTTAGGCTCACCCCTCCACTTT
TRBJ1-2	TRBV6-4	NA	NA	CASSPQGLNGYTF	TGTGCCAGCAGTCCCCAGGGTTTAAACGGCTACACCTTC
TRBJ1-1	TRBV25-1	few	NA	CASSGSGWDTEAFF	TGTGCCAGCAGTGGCTCAGGTTGGGACACTGAAGCTTTCTTT
TRBJ2-1	TRBV5-1	once	TRBD2	CASSLGLAGDYNEQFF	TGCGCCAGCAGCTTGGGCCTAGCGGGAGATTACAATGAGCAGTTCTTC
TRBJ2-1	TRBV2	few	NA	CASSYAATSYNEQFF	TGTGCCAGCAGTTACGCGGCTACTTCCTACAATGAGCAGTTCTTC
TRBJ2-5	TRBV9	NA	TRBD1	CASRPTGGPQETQYF	TGTGCCAGCAGACCTACAGGGGGCCCCCAAGAGACCCAGTACTTC
TRBJ2-7	TRBV19	NA	TRBD2	CASSITSGGYEQYF	TGTGCCAGTAGTATCACTAGCGGGGGATACGAGCAGTACTTC
TRBJ2-3	TRBV4-1	NA	NA	CASSQDRGISTDTQYF	TGCGCCAGCAGCCAAGACAGGGGCATTAGCACAGATACGCAGTATTTT
TRBJ1-2	TRBV30	few	TRBD1	CARPGQGGGYTF	TGTGCCCGTCCGGGACAGGGGGGTGGCTACACCTTC
TRBJ2-3	TRBV14	NA	NA	CASSQVLRKGTQYF	TGTGCCAGCAGCCAAGTGTTACGGAAGGGGACGCAGTATTTT
TRBJ2-1	TRBV4-3	NA	TRBD2	CASSKDPSGGARKFF	TGCGCCAGCAGCAAAGATCCTAGCGGGGGGGCCAGGAAGTTCTTC
TRBJ1-2	TRBV14	few	TRBD1	CASSHSGTAIYTF	TGTGCCAGCAGCCACTCCGGGACAGCGATCTACACCTTC
TRBJ1-5	TRBV19	few	NA	CASHPSPGNSNQPQHF	TGTGCCAGCCATCCCTCCCCGGGGAATAGCAATCAGCCCCAGCATTTT
TRBJ2-5	TRBV18	NA	TRBD1	CASSRTGQKETQYF	TGTGCCAGCTCACGGACGGGACAGAAAGAGACCCAGTACTTC
TRBJ2-1	TRBV7-2	NA	TRBD2	CASSSQAGVTYNEQFF	TGTGCCAGCAGCTCACAAGCGGGAGTTACCTACAATGAGCAGTTCTTC
TRBJ1-1	TRBV4-3	NA	TRBD1	CASSQERGRGNTEAFF	TGCGCCAGCAGCCAAGAAAGGGGGCGGGGGAACACTGAAGCTTTCTTT
TRBJ2-3	TRBV6-6	NA	TRBD2	CASSYYSGVNTDTQYF	TGTGCCAGCAGTTACTATAGCGGGGTTAACACAGATACGCAGTATTTT
TRBJ2-5	TRBV4-1	NA	NA	CASNDGRQETQYF	TGCGCCAGCAACGACGGGAGACAGGAGACCCAGTACTTC
TRBJ2-1	TRBV5-1	NA	TRBD1	CASSLGTGTLYNEQFF	TGCGCCAGCAGCCTCGGGACAGGGACCCTATACAATGAGCAGTTCTTC
TRBJ2-1	TRBV7-6	NA	TRBD2	CASSPSGGSLYNEQFF	TGTGCCAGCAGCCCCAGCGGGGGGTCACTCTACAATGAGCAGTTCTTC
TRBJ1-1	TRBV18	NA	NA	CASSPSTANTEAFF	TGTGCCAGCTCACCATCGACAGCGAACACTGAAGCTTTCTTT